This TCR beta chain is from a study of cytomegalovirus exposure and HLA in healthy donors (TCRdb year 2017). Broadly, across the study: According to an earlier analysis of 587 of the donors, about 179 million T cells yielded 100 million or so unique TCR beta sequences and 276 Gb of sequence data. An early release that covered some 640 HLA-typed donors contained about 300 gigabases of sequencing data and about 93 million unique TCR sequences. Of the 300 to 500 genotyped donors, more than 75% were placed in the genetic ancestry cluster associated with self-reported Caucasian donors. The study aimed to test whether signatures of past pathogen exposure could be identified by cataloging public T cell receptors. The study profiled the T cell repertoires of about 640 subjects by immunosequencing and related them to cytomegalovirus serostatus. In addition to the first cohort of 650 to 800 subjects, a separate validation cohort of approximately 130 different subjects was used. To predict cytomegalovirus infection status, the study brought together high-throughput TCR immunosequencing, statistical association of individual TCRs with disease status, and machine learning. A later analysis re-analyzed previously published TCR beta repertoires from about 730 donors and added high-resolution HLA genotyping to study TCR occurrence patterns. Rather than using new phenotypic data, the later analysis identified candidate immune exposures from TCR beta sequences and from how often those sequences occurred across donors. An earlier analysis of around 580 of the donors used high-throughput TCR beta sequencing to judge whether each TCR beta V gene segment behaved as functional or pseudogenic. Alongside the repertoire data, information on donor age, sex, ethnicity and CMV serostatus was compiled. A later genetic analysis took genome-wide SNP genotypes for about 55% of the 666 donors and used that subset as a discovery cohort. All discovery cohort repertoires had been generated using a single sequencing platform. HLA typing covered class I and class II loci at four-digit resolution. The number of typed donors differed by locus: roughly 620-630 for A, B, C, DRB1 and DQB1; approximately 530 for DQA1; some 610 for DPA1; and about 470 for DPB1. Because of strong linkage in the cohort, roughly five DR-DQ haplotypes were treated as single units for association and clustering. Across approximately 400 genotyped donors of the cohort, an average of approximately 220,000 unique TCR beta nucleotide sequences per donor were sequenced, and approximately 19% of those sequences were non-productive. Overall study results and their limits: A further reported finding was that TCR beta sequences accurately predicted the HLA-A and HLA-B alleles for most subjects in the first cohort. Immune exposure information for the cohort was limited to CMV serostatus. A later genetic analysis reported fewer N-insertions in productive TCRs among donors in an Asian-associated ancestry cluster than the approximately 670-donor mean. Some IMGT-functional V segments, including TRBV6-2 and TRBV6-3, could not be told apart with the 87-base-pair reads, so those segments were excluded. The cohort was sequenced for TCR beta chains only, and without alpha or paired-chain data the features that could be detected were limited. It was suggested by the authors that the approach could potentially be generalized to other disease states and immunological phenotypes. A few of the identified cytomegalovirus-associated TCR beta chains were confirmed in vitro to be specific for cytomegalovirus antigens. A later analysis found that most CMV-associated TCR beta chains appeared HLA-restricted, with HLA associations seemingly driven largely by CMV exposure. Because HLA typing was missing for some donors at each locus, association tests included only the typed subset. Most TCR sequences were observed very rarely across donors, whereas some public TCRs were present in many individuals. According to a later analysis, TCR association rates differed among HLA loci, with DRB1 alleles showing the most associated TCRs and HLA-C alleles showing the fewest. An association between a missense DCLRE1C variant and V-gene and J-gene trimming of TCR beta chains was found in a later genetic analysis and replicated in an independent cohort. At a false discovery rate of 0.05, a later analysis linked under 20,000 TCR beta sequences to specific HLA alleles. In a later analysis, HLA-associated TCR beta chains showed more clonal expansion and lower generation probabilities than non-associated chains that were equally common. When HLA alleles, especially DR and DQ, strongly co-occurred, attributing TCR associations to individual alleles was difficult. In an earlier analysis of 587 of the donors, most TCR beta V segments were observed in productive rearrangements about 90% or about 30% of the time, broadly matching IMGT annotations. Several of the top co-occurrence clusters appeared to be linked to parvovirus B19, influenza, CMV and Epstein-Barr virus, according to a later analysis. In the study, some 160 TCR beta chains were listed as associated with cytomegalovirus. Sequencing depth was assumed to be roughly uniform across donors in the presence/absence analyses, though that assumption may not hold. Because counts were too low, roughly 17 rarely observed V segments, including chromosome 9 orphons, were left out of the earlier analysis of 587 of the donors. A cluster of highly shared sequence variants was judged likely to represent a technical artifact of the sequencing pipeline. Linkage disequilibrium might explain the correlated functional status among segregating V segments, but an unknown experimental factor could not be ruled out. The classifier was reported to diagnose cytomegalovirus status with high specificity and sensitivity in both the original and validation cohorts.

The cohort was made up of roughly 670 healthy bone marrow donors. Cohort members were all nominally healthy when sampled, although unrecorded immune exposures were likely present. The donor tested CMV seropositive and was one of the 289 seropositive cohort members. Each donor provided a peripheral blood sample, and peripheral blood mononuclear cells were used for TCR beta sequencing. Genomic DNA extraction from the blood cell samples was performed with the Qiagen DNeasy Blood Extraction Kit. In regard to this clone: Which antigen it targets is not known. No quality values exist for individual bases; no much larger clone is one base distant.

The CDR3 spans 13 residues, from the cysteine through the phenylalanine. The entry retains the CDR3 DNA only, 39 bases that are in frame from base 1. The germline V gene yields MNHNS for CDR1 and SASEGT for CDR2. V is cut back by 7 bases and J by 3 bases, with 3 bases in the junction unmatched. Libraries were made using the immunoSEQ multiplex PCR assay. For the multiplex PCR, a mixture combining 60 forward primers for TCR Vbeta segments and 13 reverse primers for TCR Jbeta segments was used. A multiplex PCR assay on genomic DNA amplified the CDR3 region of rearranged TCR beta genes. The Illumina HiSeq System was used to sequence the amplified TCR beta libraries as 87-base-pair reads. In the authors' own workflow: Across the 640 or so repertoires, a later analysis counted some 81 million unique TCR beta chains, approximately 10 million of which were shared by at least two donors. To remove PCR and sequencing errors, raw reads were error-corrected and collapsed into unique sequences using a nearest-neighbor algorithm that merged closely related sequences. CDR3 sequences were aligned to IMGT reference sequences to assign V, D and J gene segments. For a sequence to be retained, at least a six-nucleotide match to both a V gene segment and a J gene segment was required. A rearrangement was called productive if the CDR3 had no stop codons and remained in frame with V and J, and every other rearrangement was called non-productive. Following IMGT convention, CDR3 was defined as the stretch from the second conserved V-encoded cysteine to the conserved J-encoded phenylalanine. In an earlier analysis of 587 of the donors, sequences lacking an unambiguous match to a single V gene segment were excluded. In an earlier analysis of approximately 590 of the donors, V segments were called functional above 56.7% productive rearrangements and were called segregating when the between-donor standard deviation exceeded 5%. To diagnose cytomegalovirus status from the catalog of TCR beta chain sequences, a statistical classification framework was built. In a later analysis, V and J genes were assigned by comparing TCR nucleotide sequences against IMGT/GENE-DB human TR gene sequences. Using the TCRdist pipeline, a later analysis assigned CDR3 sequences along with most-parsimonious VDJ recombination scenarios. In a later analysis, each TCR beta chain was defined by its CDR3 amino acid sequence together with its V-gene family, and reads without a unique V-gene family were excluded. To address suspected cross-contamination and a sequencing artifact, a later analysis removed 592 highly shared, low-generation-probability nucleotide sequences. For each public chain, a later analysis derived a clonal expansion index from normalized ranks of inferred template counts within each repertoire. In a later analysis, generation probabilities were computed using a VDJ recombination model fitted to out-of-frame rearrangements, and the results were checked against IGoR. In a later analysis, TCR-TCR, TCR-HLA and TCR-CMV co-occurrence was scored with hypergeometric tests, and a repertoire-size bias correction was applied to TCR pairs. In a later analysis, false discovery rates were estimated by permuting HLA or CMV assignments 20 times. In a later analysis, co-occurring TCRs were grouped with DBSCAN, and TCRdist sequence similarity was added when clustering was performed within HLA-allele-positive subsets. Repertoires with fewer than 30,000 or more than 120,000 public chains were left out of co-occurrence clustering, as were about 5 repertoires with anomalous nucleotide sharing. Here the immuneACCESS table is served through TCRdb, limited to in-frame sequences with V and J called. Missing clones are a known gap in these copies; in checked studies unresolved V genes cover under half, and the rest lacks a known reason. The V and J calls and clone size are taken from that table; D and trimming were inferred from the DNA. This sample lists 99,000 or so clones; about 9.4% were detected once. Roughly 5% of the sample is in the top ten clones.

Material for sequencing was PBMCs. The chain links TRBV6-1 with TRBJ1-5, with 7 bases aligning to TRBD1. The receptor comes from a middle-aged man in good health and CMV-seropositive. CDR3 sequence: CASKTGVNQPQHF. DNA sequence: TGTGCCAGCAAAACAGGGGTCAATCAGCCCCAGCATTTT.